This T cell receptor (beta chain) was recorded in a study of T cells after yellow fever vaccination. Germline CDR1 SGHRS, CDR2 YFSETQ. The CDR3 sequence is 15 residues long. V gave up 4 bases and J gave up 10 bases; unmatched junction bases: 7. One entry per CDR3 protein, called by TCRdb with MiXCR from the 5' RACE reads. Here the sample spans a few hundred thousand distinct CDR3 sequences, roughly a sixth being singletons. Many counts were recorded for this clonotype. V is TRBV5-1 and J is TRBJ2-1, with 14 bases identical to TRBD2. The receptor's source is a man aged 18 to 29 who received the YFV17D yellow fever vaccine. This sample comprised PBMCs, obtained 5 days after the first yellow fever vaccination. The CDR3 DNA is TGCGCCAGCAGCCAGGGACTAGCGGGGGAGGGGGAGCAGTTCTTC. Protein: CASSQGLAGEGEQFF.